These T cell receptor beta chains were read from a single sample in a study of neurological immune-mediated disorders. TCRdb reprocessed the 5' RACE reads via MiXCR and lists one record per CDR3 protein. In the table there are about 50,000 distinct CDR3 sequences, approximately 4.1% of which are singletons. Sequenced: PBMCs. The receptors derive from a man aged 50-60 years with multiple sclerosis. CDR3s include the opening cysteine and the closing phenylalanine or tryptophan. A D gene is named only where the DNA matches it firmly. Size is stated for part of the rows, as once, few or many counts, or as a class when the clone is expanded.

abundance	d_gene	j_gene	v_gene	CDR3nt	CDR3aa
-	TRBD2	TRBJ2-3	TRBV20-1	TGCAGTGCTAGTCCACTAGCGGGGGGCACAGATACGCAGTATTTT	CSASPLAGGTDTQYF
-	-	TRBJ2-1	TRBV20-1	TGCAGTGCTGGAGCGGTTATGTCCTACAATGAGCAGTTCTTC	CSAGAVMSYNEQFF
many	-	TRBJ1-6	TRBV6-1	TGTGCCAGCGGAGACACGGATAATTCACCCCTCCACTTT	CASGDTDNSPLHF
many	TRBD1	TRBJ1-2	TRBV20-1	TGCAGTGCTAGAGGGACAGGGGGGAACTATGGCTACACCTTC	CSARGTGGNYGYTF
many	-	TRBJ2-3	TRBV5-1	TGCGCCAGCAGCTTGGAGGGACTCACTAGCACAGATACGCAGTATTTT	CASSLEGLTSTDTQYF
medium-sized	-	TRBJ2-3	TRBV6-2/TRBV6-3	TGTGCCAGCAGTTACTCGACTAGCACAGATACGCAGTATTTT	CASSYSTSTDTQYF
many	-	TRBJ2-7	TRBV7-9	TGTGCCAGCAGCAAACAGGGAATCAACGAGCAGTACTTC	CASSKQGINEQYF
few	-	TRBJ2-5	TRBV27	TGTGCCAGCAGCATAGGATATGGCTGGGAGACCCAGTACTTC	CASSIGYGWETQYF
-	TRBD1	TRBJ1-5	TRBV18	TGTGCCAGCTCACCGTCCGGACAGGGGAATCAGCCCCAGCATTTT	CASSPSGQGNQPQHF
many	TRBD1	TRBJ1-1	TRBV5-5	TGTGCCAGCAGTCGACAGGGGATGAACACTGAAGCTTTCTTT	CASSRQGMNTEAFF
many	TRBD1	TRBJ2-3	TRBV5-1	TGCGCCAGCAGCTTATACAGGGGCGCAGATACGCAGTATTTT	CASSLYRGADTQYF
-	-	TRBJ2-2	TRBV5-1	TGCGCCAGCAGCTTTCCGGCAGGGGTCCCCGGGGAGCCGTTTTTT	CASSFPAGVPGEPFF
many	-	TRBJ2-5	TRBV5-1	TGCGCCAGCAGCCTCCAGGGGATACAAGAGACCCAGTACTTC	CASSLQGIQETQYF
many	-	TRBJ2-5	TRBV20-1	TGCAGTGCTTCGGAGACCCAGTACTTC	CSASETQYF
many	TRBD2	TRBJ2-4	TRBV5-1	TGCGCCAGCAGCTTTCTAGCGGGGGTCGGGACGGCCAAAAACATTCAGTACTTC	CASSFLAGVGTAKNIQYF
-	TRBD1	TRBJ1-2	TRBV18	TGTGCCAGCTCACCTCTAGCCGACAGGGGGATCTATGGCTACACCTTC	CASSPLADRGIYGYTF
many	-	TRBJ2-7	TRBV5-1	TGCGCCAGCAGCTTGGTGGTCAGCTCGGGCTACGAGCAGTACTTC	CASSLVVSSGYEQYF
many	-	TRBJ1-5	TRBV2	TGTGCCAGCAGTGAATTCGGGCGTATTAATCAGCCCCAGCATTTT	CASSEFGRINQPQHF
-	TRBD2	TRBJ2-7	TRBV4-1	TGCGCCAGCAGCCACCGACTAGCGAGTCACTACGAGCAGTACTTC	CASSHRLASHYEQYF
many	-	TRBJ1-4	TRBV14	TGTGCCAGCAGCCGTACTAATGAAAAACTGTTTTTT	CASSRTNEKLFF
many	TRBD1	TRBJ2-1	TRBV5-1	TGCGCCAGCAGCACGGGACAGGAGTTTTACAATGAGCAGTTCTTC	CASSTGQEFYNEQFF
few	-	TRBJ1-4	TRBV5-1	TGCGCCAGCCGCCGCGGGTTAACTAATGAAAAACTGTTTTTT	CASRRGLTNEKLFF
few	-	TRBJ1-5	TRBV12-3/TRBV12-4	TGTGCCAGCAGTCCGCTGCGGGGAGGTCAGCCCCAGCATTTT	CASSPLRGGQPQHF
many	-	TRBJ2-1	TRBV6-5	TGTGCCAGCAGTTCCTGGCAGCGGAATGAGCAGTTCTTC	CASSSWQRNEQFF
many	TRBD2	TRBJ2-7	TRBV20-1	TGCAGTGCTTATCTAGCGGGAGATGTAACCCCCTCCTACGAGCAGTACTTC	CSAYLAGDVTPSYEQYF
few	-	TRBJ2-1	TRBV10-1	TGCGCCAGCAGTGAGCGTGCAAGCGGACACTCCTACAATGAGCAGTTCTTC	CASSERASGHSYNEQFF
many	-	TRBJ1-1	TRBV20-1	TGCAGTGCTAGCAGGGGAATCATGAACACTGAAGCTTTCTTT	CSASRGIMNTEAFF
many	-	TRBJ2-1	TRBV20-1	TGCAGTGCGGGATCCTACAATGAGCAGTTCTTC	CSAGSYNEQFF
many	-	TRBJ1-3	TRBV20-1	TGCAGTGCGGGAAAGGGTTCTGGAAACACCATATATTTT	CSAGKGSGNTIYF
many	-	TRBJ2-7	TRBV20-1	TGCAGTGCTAGACCTGGGAGGCACGAGCAGTACTTC	CSARPGRHEQYF
many	-	TRBJ1-1	TRBV20-1	TGCAGTGCTACCAGTGGGGACACGCCGAACACTGAAGCTTTCTTT	CSATSGDTPNTEAFF
many	-	TRBJ2-3	TRBV12-3/TRBV12-4	TGTGCCACCTCTTCTGGGGCTGCCTCAGATACGCAGTATTTT	CATSSGAASDTQYF
few	TRBD2	TRBJ2-7	TRBV20-1	TGCAGTGTTCTCCTAGGGACTAGCGGGGGCTACGAGCAGTACTTC	CSVLLGTSGGYEQYF
many	-	TRBJ2-1	TRBV5-6	TGTGCCAGCAAAAATAAACCGGGCCTCAGCTCCTACAATGAGCAGTTCTTC	CASKNKPGLSSYNEQFF
-	TRBD2	TRBJ2-2	TRBV7-3	TGTGCCAGCAGCACAACGCTAGCGGGAGCCGGGGAGCTGTTTTTT	CASSTTLAGAGELFF
many	TRBD1	TRBJ2-2	TRBV12-3/TRBV12-4	TGTGCCAGGGGGACAGTTTCCGGGGAGCTGTTTTTT	CARGTVSGELFF
many	TRBD1	TRBJ2-6	TRBV5-1	TGCGCCAGCACCCCTCGGACAGGGGGCGCTGGGGCCAACGTCCTGACTTTC	CASTPRTGGAGANVLTF
many	TRBD2	TRBJ2-3	TRBV5-1	TGCGCCAGCAGCCCTACGGGGGGGCCGGATACGCAGTATTTT	CASSPTGGPDTQYF
many	-	TRBJ2-7	TRBV20-1	TGCAGTGCTAGAGCCCCGGACTACGAGACGCAGTACTTC	CSARAPDYETQYF
many	TRBD2	TRBJ2-1	TRBV7-8	TGTGCCAGCAGACTCCTACTAGCGGGGGCGAGGAATGAGCAGTTCTTC	CASRLLLAGARNEQFF
many	-	TRBJ2-7	TRBV12-3/TRBV12-4	TGTGCCAGCAGTTTTGGACCGAAGGAAGCCTACGAGCAGTACTTC	CASSFGPKEAYEQYF
many	-	TRBJ1-5	TRBV7-6	TGTGCCAGCAGCCCCCAGACAGATCAGCCCCAGCATTTT	CASSPQTDQPQHF